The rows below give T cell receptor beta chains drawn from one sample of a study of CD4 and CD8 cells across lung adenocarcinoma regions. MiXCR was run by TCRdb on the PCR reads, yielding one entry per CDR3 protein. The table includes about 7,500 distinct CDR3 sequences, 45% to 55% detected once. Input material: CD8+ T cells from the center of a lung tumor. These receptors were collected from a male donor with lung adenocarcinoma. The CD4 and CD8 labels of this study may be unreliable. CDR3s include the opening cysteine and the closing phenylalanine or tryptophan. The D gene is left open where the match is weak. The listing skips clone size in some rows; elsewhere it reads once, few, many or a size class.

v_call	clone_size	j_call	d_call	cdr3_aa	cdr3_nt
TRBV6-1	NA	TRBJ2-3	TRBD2	CASSQTSGSVDTQYF	TGTGCCAGCAGTCAGACTAGCGGGAGCGTAGATACGCAGTATTTT
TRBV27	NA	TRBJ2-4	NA	CASRGLQSTNIQYF	TGTGCCAGCAGGGGACTTCAGAGTACCAACATTCAGTACTTC
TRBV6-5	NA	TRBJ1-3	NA	CASSYSSLNTIYF	TGTGCCAGCAGTTACTCGAGCCTAAACACCATATATTTT
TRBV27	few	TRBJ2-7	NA	CASSLSAAYEQYF	TGTGCCAGCAGTTTATCCGCAGCCTACGAGCAGTACTTC
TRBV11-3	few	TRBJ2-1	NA	CASSLENHNEQFF	TGTGCCAGCAGCTTAGAAAACCACAATGAGCAGTTCTTC
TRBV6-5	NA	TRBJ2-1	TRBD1	CASSYWRQGDNEQFF	TGTGCCAGCAGTTACTGGAGACAGGGCGACAATGAGCAGTTCTTC
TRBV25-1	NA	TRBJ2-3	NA	CASNINTDTQYF	TGTGCCAGCAATATAAACACAGATACGCAGTATTTT
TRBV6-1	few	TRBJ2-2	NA	CASRLEKDTGELFF	TGTGCCAGCAGGCTTGAAAAGGACACCGGGGAGCTGTTTTTT
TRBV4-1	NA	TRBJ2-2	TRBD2	CASSQESSGGAGSGELFF	TGCGCCAGCAGCCAAGAGTCTAGCGGGGGGGCTGGGTCCGGGGAGCTGTTTTTT
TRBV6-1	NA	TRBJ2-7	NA	CASSPQLAGANEQYF	TGTGCCAGCAGTCCGCAGCTGGCTGGGGCCAACGAGCAGTACTTC